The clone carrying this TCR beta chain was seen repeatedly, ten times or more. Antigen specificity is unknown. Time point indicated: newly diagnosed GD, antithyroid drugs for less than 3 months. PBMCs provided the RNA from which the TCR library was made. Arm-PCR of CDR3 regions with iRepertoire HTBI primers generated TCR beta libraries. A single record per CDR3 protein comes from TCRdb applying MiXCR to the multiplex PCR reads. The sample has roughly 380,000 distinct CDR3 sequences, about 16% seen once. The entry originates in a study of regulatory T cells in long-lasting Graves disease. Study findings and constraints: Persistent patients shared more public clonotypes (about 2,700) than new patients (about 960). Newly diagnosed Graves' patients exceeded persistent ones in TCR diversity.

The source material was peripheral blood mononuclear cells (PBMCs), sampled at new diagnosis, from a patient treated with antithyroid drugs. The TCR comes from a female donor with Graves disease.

CDR3 nucleotide sequence: TGTGCTAGTGGTCTCCGCCCCGGGACAGGGGGTGGAATCGTCACAGATACGCAGTATTTT. It translates to CASGLRPGTGGGIVTDTQYF. The V gene is TRBV12-5, the J gene TRBJ2-3; TRBD1 agrees at 11 bases. There are 20 residues in the CDR3. V shed 5 bases, J shed 2 bases, and the junction held 18 bases outside the gene matches. CDR1 is LGHNT and CDR2 is FRNRAP in the germline V gene.